This T cell receptor (beta chain) was obtained from a study of T cells in Graves' hyperthyroidism and ophthalmopathy (dated by TCRdb to between 2017 and 2020). A note on the overall study: Peripheral blood samples were taken at the time of initial diagnosis, prior to any treatment. To identify TCR V-J signatures that set the groups apart, the researchers used a discovery cohort of 90 to 100 patients, made up of about 44 with Graves' ophthalmopathy and 55 to 65 with stable Graves' hyperthyroidism. Prospective prediction of ophthalmopathy was tested in an independent validation cohort consisting of 18 to 20 hyperthyroidism patients and 15 to 17 patients who later progressed to ophthalmopathy. The approximately 100 discovery patients were divided at random into training and test sets in a 7:3 ratio. Thyroid tissue and blood T-cell repertoires from six Graves' hyperthyroidism patients were also compared in the study. After blood sampling, hyperthyroidism patients were treated with methimazole at a starting dose of 30 mg daily, and ophthalmopathy patients were treated with high-dose intravenous methylprednisolone. The paper reports TCR Vbeta CDR3 sequencing of 140 or so peripheral blood samples: around 45 ophthalmopathy, fewer than 80 hyperthyroidism and 17 progressor patients. What the study reported, not specific to this receptor: Ophthalmopathy was separated from stable hyperthyroidism by a 13 V-J signature model, with approximately 90% sensitivity and about 81% specificity obtained in cross-validation and 80%/75% obtained in testing. In validation, the model predicted progression to ophthalmopathy a median of approximately 6.6 months before onset, with over 60% sensitivity and just under 75% specificity. No statistical method was used to fix the sample size in advance, and group allocation was not hidden from the investigators. Blood samples also contained most of the expanded thyroid clonotypes (frequency above 0.001), which suggests that blood repertoires may reflect thyroid immune responses.

Hyperthyroidism patients were newly diagnosed, with disease duration under 2 months, and aged 18 to 65 years. Patients with uncontrolled infections, other autoimmune diseases, pregnancy or lactation were excluded. Diagnoses were based on clinical symptoms, serum thyroxine and TRAb, thyroid ultrasound and orbital computed tomography. For progressor patients, blood was drawn at the first diagnosis of hyperthyroidism, before any ophthalmopathy symptoms had appeared. Ficoll-Paque density gradient centrifugation was used to isolate PBMCs from 8 to 10 ml of fresh peripheral blood. Progressor patients were defined as those initially diagnosed with Graves' hyperthyroidism in whom ophthalmopathy developed during follow-up. Total RNA was extracted with Trizol reagent, and quality was checked on an Agilent 2100 Bioanalyzer. TCR beta CDR3 regions were amplified from RNA transcripts. A first-round RT-PCR of the TCR CDR3 used the HTBI primer set with the Qiagen OneStep RT-PCR kit. Libraries were constructed in a second round of multiplex PCR, after which size selection and purification were performed. Paired-end sequencing of the libraries was performed with 100 bp reads on an Illumina HiSeq2000. The source study handled its data this way. SOAPnuke was used to process the raw data, removing reads that contained adapters or uncalled bases, had a mean Phred below 15, or lacked an exact match to the constant primer or identifier. COPE v1.2.5 was used to merge the high-quality paired reads, and each unique nucleotide sequence was defined as a clonotype. Clonotypes were aligned to IMGT TRBV, TRBD and TRBJ reference segments using MiTCR v1.1. Analysis was restricted to V-J combinations with a frequency above 0.0001, which covered roughly 99% of repertoires. The TCS score was defined as the ratio of F50 (clonal expansion) to E x V (chaos), calculated using BLOSUM62-based TCRdist between CDR3 peptides within each V-J. Welch's t-statistics and random forest reduced approximately 520 V-J features to 10 to 15, which were used in a naive Bayes classifier (R e1071). TCRdb redid the processing of the public reads, applying fastp at Q25 and MiXCR, and retained in-frame beta chains. CDR3 protein duplicates are merged, each entry listing the most common genes and DNA. The V and J calls, along with clone size, are taken from TCRdb and not from the paper's own processing. The sample yields about 580,000 distinct CDR3 sequences; about 14% were counted once. The ten top clones hold approximately 5.7% of the sample.

The CDR3 numbers 18 residues from cysteine through phenylalanine. CDR3 DNA is the only sequence kept; it has 54 bases, read in frame from the first base. The CDR1 and CDR2 encoded by the germline V gene are MNHEY and SVGAGI. Ends trimmed: V by 1 base, J by 2 bases; bases unmatched to a gene: 7. Of note for this clonotype: Its antigen has not been determined. Base-call qualities are not available, and no considerably larger clone is one nucleotide away.

The chain employs TRBV6-5 and TRBJ2-6; 8 of the junction bases match TRBD1. The sample comprised blood. The clonotype comes from a woman aged 30 to 39 with Graves' hyperthyroidism that later progressed to Graves' ophthalmopathy. The DNA sequence follows: TGTGCCAGCAGTTACTTGTGGGCAGGGGGCCCTGGGGCCAACGTCCTGACTTTC. Translation gives CASSYLWAGGPGANVLTF.